This is a list of T cell receptor beta chains from one sample in a study of Graves' ophthalmopathy and Graves' hyperthyroidism. TCRdb called the multiplex PCR reads again in MiXCR, with one record for every CDR3 protein. This sample has roughly 230,000 distinct CDR3 sequences, with roughly 21% found just once. What was sequenced was peripheral blood. The receptors originated from a woman aged 50 to 65 with Graves' ophthalmopathy. CDR3s include the opening cysteine and the closing phenylalanine or tryptophan. Fields, in order: D gene, J gene, clone size, V gene, CDR3 DNA, CDR3 protein. The D gene is left open where the match is weak. Some rows mark clone size as missing; the rest say once, few, many or name a class of expanded clone.

>.|TRBJ1-5|.|TRBV19
TGTGCCAGTACCGCGCGGCAGACCAATCAGCCCCAGCATTTT
CASTARQTNQPQHF
>TRBD1|TRBJ2-7|many|TRBV19
TGTGCCAGTAGTTCGGGACAGGGATACTCCTACGAGCAGTACTTC
CASSSGQGYSYEQYF
>TRBD2|TRBJ2-5|.|TRBV20-1
TGCAGTGCCGGCGGAGAGACTAGCGGGGGGGTGGAGACCCAGTACTTC
CSAGGETSGGVETQYF
>TRBD1|TRBJ2-7|.|TRBV5-5
TGTGCCAGCAGCTTGTTCAGGGGGCCGACCTACGAGCAGTACTTC
CASSLFRGPTYEQYF
>TRBD1|TRBJ2-7|many|TRBV7-8
TGTGCCAGCAGCGTAGGGGGCAAATCCTACGAGCAGTACTTC
CASSVGGKSYEQYF
>.|TRBJ1-2|.|TRBV19
TGTGCCAGTAGTATCTCGGGGAGCTCTAACTATGGCTACACCTTC
CASSISGSSNYGYTF
>.|TRBJ2-5|many|TRBV7-3
TGTGCCAGCAGCAAAACGGGGGGCGTGGGAGTGGAGACCCAGTACTTC
CASSKTGGVGVETQYF
>.|TRBJ2-7|many|TRBV5-1
TGCGCCAGCAGTCATCTGGGTGGGAGCTCCCCCTCCTACGAGCAGTACTTC
CASSHLGGSSPSYEQYF
>TRBD2|TRBJ2-7|.|TRBV5-1
TGCGCCAGCAGCTTGGACGGGACTAGGGCCACCTACGAGCAGTACTTC
CASSLDGTRATYEQYF
>.|TRBJ2-7|many|TRBV13
TGTGCCAGCAGCTTAGGTCGCTGGGAGTTTAGCTCCTACGAGCAGTACTTC
CASSLGRWEFSSYEQYF
>TRBD1|TRBJ2-4|many|TRBV20-1
TGCAGTGCTATCAGCAACCGGGACAGGGGGGACATTCAGTACTTC
CSAISNRDRGDIQYF
>.|TRBJ2-7|once|TRBV28
TGTGCCAGCAGTTTATCTCAAGCGCCATACGAGCAGTACTTC
CASSLSQAPYEQYF
>TRBD1|TRBJ2-7|many|TRBV15
TGTGCCACCAGACGGACAGGGACCCGATATGGCGAGCAGTACTTC
CATRRTGTRYGEQYF
>TRBD1|TRBJ2-7|many|TRBV20-1
TGCAGTGCTAGAGCCACCGGGACAGGGCCTTCCTACGAGCAGTACTTC
CSARATGTGPSYEQYF
>.|TRBJ2-5|many|TRBV18
TGTGCCAGCTCGACGGAGGGTGAGACCCAGTACTTC
CASSTEGETQYF
>TRBD1|TRBJ2-6|.|TRBV6-5
TGTGCCAGCAGTTACTCGACAGGGTCTGGGGCCAACGTCCTGACTTTC
CASSYSTGSGANVLTF
>.|TRBJ2-5|.|TRBV7-2
TGTGCCAGCAGCTTAGTTCTAGCATTTCAAGAGACCCAGTACTTC
CASSLVLAFQETQYF
>.|TRBJ1-2|.|TRBV3-1
TGTGCCAGCAGCCAAGACCCGGTCCCTAACTATGGCTACACCTTC
CASSQDPVPNYGYTF
>.|TRBJ2-7|many|TRBV5-6
TGTGCCAGCAGCCTCGGACAGATAACCTACGAGCAGTACTTC
CASSLGQITYEQYF
>TRBD1|TRBJ1-5|few|TRBV24-1
TGTGCCACCAGTGATGCAACAGGGGGTAACAATCAGCCCCAGCATTTT
CATSDATGGNNQPQHF
>TRBD2|TRBJ2-5|many|TRBV28
TGTGCCAGCAGTAGGCTAGCGGGAGGGCCCTCCCAGGAGACCCAGTACTTC
CASSRLAGGPSQETQYF
>.|TRBJ1-1|once|TRBV6-1
TGTGCCAGCAAGGTCACTGAAGCTTTCTTT
CASKVTEAFF
>TRBD1|TRBJ1-1|many|TRBV28
TGTGCCAGCAGTGTTACAGGGGTTTACACTGAAGCTTTCTTT
CASSVTGVYTEAFF
>.|TRBJ2-7|many|TRBV19
TGTGCCAGTAGTATATCCACCTCCTACGAGCAGTACTTC
CASSISTSYEQYF
>TRBD2|TRBJ2-7|.|TRBV11-1
TGTGCCAGCACCAAGGGGACTAGCGGGCTTAGCTCCTACGAGCAGTACTTC
CASTKGTSGLSSYEQYF
>.|TRBJ1-2|.|TRBV9
TGTGCCAGCAAGTCCCCCGGGCAGGGAGATAACTATGGCTACACCTTC
CASKSPGQGDNYGYTF
>.|TRBJ1-2|.|TRBV12-3/TRBV12-4
TGTGCCAGCACCCCAGGTGGGGGGCATGAGGGCTACACCTTC
CASTPGGGHEGYTF
>TRBD2|TRBJ2-7|.|TRBV20-1
TGCAGTGCTAGACCTCGGGGACTAGCGTTCTCCTACGAGCAGTACTTC
CSARPRGLAFSYEQYF
>.|TRBJ1-1|many|TRBV6-4
TGTGCCAGCAGTGACTCGACCAGGGCGCGGAACACTGAAGCTTTCTTT
CASSDSTRARNTEAFF
>.|TRBJ1-2|few|TRBV7-9
TGTGCCAGCAGCCAGAATGGGGGTCCTAACTATGGCTACACCTTC
CASSQNGGPNYGYTF
>.|TRBJ1-2|many|TRBV29-1
TGCAGCGTGCTCAGGGATGGACTATTCTATGGCTACACCTTC
CSVLRDGLFYGYTF
>TRBD1|TRBJ2-2|.|TRBV12-3/TRBV12-4
TGTGCCAGCAGTGGGACAGGGGGCGTCGCCGGGGAGCTGTTTTTT
CASSGTGGVAGELFF
>TRBD2|TRBJ2-2|many|TRBV20-1
TGCAGTGCTAGTCTAGCGGGAGGGGGCGGGGAGCTGTTTTTT
CSASLAGGGGELFF
>.|TRBJ2-3|many|TRBV10-3
TGTGCCATCAGTGAGTCCTTGTACAGGGCAGGTACGCAGTATTTT
CAISESLYRAGTQYF
>TRBD2|TRBJ2-7|many|TRBV20-1
TGCAGTGCCACCCCCTGGACTAGCGGTAGCTCCTACGAGCAGTACTTC
CSATPWTSGSSYEQYF
>.|TRBJ2-4|many|TRBV7-9
TGTGCCAGCAGCGCACTAGAGACCAAAAACATTCAGTACTTC
CASSALETKNIQYF
>.|TRBJ2-5|.|TRBV24-1
TGTGCCACCGCTTCCGGTAGCCAACTCAGGACCCAGTACTTC
CATASGSQLRTQYF
>TRBD1|TRBJ2-7|many|TRBV6-2/TRBV6-3
TGTGCCAGCAGCCGGACAGGGACCGAGCAGTACTTC
CASSRTGTEQYF
>.|TRBJ2-3|many|TRBV29-1
TGCAGCGCCGACACCGCCGGGACAGATACGCAGTATTTT
CSADTAGTDTQYF
>.|TRBJ1-5|many|TRBV6-2/TRBV6-3
TGTGCCAGCAGTTTCAATCAGCCCCAGCATTTT
CASSFNQPQHF
>.|TRBJ1-2|once|TRBV29-1
TGCAGCGTTGAAGATCGGAGGTCAGGGCGTGGCTACACCTTC
CSVEDRRSGRGYTF
>TRBD2|TRBJ2-7|many|TRBV2
TGTGCCAGCGGACTAGTGAGGAGCTACGAGCAGTACTTC
CASGLVRSYEQYF
>TRBD1|TRBJ2-7|.|TRBV28
TGTGCCAGCAGGCAGACAGGGTACGAGCAGTACTTC
CASRQTGYEQYF
>.|TRBJ2-2|few|TRBV20-1
TGCAGTGCTAGAGATCCTACAAAGGGTTCCTCCGGGGAGCTGTTTTTT
CSARDPTKGSSGELFF
>.|TRBJ2-2|.|TRBV12-5
TGTGCTAGTGGTTTTTACGCCGGGTCGGGGGCGGCCGGGGAGCTGTTTTTT
CASGFYAGSGAAGELFF
>TRBD1|TRBJ1-1|.|TRBV11-2
TGTGCCAGCAGCGTACGGACGGGACAGGGGAACACTGAAGCTTTCTTT
CASSVRTGQGNTEAFF
>.|TRBJ2-1|many|TRBV6-4
TGTGCCAGCACCTTCAACGGGGGACTGGGCGGGAATGAGCAGTTCTTC
CASTFNGGLGGNEQFF
>.|TRBJ1-2|many|TRBV7-2
TGTGCCAGCAGCTTGGGGGCCCGAGGTGGCTACACCTTC
CASSLGARGGYTF